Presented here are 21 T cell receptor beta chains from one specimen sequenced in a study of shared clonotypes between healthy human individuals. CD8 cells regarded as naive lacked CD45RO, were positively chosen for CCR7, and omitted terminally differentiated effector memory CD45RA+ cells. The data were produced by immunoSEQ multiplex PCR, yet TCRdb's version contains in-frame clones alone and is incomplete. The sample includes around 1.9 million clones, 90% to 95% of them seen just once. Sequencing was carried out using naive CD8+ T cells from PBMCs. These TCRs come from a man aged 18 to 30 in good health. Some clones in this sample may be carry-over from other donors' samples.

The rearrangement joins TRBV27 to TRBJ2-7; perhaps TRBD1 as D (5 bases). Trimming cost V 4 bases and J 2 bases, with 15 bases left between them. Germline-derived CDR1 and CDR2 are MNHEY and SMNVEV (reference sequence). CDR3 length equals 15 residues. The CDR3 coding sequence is TGTGCCAGCAGTTCCCTTGGGGCGGCGCCCTACGAGCAGTACTTC. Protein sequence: CASSSLGAAPYEQYF.

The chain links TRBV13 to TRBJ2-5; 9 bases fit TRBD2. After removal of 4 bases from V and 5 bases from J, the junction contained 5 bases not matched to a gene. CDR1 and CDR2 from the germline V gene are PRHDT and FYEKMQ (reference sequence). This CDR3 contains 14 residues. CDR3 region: CASSSGLAQETQYF. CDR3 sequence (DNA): TGTGCCAGCAGCTCGGGACTAGCCCAGGAGACCCAGTACTTC.

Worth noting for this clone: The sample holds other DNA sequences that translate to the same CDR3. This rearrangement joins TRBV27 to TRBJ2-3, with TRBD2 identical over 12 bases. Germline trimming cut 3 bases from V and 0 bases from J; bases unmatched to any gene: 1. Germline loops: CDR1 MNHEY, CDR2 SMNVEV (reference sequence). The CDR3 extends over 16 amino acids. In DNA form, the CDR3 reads TGTGCCAGCAGTTTCGGGACTAGCGGGAGCACAGATACGCAGTATTTT. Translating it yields CASSFGTSGSTDTQYF.

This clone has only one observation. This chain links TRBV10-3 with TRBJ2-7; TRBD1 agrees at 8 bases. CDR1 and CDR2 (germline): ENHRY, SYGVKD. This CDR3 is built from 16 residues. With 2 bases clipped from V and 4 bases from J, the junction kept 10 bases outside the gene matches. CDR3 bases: TGTGCCATCAGTGAGCCTGATCAGGGGGCTTCGTACGAGCAGTACTTC. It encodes CAISEPDQGASYEQYF.

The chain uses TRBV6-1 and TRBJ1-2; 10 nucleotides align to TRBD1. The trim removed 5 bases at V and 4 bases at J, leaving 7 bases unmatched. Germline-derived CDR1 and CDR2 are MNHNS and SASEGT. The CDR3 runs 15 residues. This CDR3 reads CASSWDRGDSYGYTF. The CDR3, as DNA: TGTGCCAGCAGTTGGGACAGGGGTGATAGCTATGGCTACACCTTC.

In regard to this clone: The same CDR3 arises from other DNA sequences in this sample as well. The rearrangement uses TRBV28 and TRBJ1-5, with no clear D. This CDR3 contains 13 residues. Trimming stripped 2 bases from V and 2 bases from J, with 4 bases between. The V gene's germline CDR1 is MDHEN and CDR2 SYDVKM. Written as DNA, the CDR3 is TGTGCCAGCAGTTTAGTTGGCAATCAGCCCCAGCATTTT. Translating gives CASSLVGNQPQHF.

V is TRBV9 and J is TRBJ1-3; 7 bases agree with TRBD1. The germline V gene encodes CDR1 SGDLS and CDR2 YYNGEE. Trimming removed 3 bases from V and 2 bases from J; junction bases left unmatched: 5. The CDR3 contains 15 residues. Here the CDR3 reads CASSGPDRAGNTIYF. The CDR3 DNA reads TGTGCCAGCAGCGGTCCTGACAGGGCTGGAAACACCATATATTTT.

Written as DNA, the CDR3 is TGTGCCAGCCGGGGACTACTGAACTACGAGCAGTACTTC. This sequence encodes CASRGLLNYEQYF. This chain uses TRBV27 with TRBJ2-7, with 7 bases matching TRBD2. Germline CDR1 and CDR2: MNHEY and SMNVEV (reference sequence). There are 13 residues in the CDR3. V was clipped by 8 bases and J by 3 bases; unmatched bases: 7.

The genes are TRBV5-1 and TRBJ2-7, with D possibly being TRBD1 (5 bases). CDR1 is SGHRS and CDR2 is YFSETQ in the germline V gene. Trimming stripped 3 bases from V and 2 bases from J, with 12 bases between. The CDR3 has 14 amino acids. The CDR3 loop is CASSSQTAPYEQYF. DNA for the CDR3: TGCGCCAGCAGCTCGCAGACAGCACCCTACGAGCAGTACTTC. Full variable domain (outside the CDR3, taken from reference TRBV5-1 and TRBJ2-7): KAGVTQTPRYLIKTRGQQVTLSCSPISGHRSVSWYQQTPGQGLQFLFEYFSETQRNKGNFPGRFSGRQFSNSRSEMNVSTLELGDSALYLCASSSQTAPYEQYFGPGTRLTVT.

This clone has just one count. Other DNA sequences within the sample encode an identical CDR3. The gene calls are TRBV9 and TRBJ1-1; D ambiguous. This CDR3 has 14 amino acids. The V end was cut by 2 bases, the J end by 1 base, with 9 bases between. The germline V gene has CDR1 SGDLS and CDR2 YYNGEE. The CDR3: CASSVAGTNTEAFF. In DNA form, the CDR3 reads TGTGCCAGCAGCGTGGCAGGAACGAACACTGAAGCTTTCTTT.

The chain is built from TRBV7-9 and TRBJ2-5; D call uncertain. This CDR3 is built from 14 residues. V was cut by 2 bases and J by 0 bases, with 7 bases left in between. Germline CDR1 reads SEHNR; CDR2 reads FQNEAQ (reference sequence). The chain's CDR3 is CASSLTRNQETQYF. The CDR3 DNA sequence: TGTGCCAGCAGCTTAACCAGGAACCAAGAGACCCAGTACTTC.

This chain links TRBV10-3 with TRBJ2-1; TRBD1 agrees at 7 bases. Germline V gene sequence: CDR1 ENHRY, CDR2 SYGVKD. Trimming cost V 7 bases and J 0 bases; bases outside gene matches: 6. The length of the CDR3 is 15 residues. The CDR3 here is CAITGTADSYNEQFF. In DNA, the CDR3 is TGTGCCATCACCGGGACAGCGGACTCCTACAATGAGCAGTTCTTC.

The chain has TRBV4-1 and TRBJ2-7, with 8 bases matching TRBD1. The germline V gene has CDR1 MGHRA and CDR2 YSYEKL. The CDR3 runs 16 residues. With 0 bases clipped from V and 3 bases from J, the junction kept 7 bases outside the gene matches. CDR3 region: CASSQDLGTGYYEQYF. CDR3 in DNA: TGCGCCAGCAGCCAAGACCTCGGGACAGGATACTACGAGCAGTACTTC.

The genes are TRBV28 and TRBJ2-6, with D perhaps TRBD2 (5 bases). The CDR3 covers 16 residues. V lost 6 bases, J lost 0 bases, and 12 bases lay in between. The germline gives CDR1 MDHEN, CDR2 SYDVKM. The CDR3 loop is CASSQRTSSGANVLTF. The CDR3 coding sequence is TGTGCCAGCAGCCAAAGGACTTCCTCTGGGGCCAACGTCCTGACTTTC.

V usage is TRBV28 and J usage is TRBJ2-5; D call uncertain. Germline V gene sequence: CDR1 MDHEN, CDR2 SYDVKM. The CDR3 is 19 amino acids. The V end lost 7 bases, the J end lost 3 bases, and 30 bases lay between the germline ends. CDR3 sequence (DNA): TGTGCCAGCACCCTTAGAAATCTTTCTGACTTCCCCACCGAAGAGACCCAGTACTTC. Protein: CASTLRNLSDFPTEETQYF.

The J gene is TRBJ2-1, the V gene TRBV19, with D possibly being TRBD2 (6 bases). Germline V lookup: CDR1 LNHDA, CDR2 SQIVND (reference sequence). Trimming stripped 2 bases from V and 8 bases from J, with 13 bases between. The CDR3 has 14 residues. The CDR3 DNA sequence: TGTGCCAGTAGTATACGGGCGGGACCATATGAGCAGTTCTTC. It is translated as CASSIRAGPYEQFF.

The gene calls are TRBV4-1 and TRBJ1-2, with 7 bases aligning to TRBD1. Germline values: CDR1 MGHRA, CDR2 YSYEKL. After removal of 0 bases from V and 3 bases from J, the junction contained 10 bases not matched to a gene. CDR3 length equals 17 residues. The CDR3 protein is CASSQDGTEAFYYGYTF. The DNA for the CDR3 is TGCGCCAGCAGCCAAGATGGGACAGAAGCCTTCTACTATGGCTACACCTTC.

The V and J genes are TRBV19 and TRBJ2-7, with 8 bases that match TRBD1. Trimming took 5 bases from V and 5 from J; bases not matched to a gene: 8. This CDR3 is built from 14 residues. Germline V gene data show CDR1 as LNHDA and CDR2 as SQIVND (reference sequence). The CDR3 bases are TGTGCCAGTAGTTCCCGGGACAGGACCCACGAGCAGTACTTC. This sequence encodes CASSSRDRTHEQYF.

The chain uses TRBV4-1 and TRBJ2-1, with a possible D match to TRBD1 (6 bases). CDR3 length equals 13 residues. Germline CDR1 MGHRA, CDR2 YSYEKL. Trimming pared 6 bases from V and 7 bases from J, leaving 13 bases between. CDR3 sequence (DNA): TGCGCCAGCAGTCGGAGTCAGGGGAATGAGCAGTTCTTC. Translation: CASSRSQGNEQFF.

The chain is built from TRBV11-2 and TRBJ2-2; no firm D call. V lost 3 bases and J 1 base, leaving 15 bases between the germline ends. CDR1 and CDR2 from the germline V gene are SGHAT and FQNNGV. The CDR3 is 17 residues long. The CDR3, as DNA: TGTGCCAGCAGCTTCCCCAGCAGCAGGAAGAACACCGGGGAGCTGTTTTTT. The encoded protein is CASSFPSSRKNTGELFF.

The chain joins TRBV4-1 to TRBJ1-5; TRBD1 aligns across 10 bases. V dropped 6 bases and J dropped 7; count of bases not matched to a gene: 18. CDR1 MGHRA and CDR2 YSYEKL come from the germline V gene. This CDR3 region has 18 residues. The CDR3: CASRLRDRGDGSVQPQHF. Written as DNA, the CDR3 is TGCGCCAGCAGACTTCGGGACAGGGGAGATGGATCGGTGCAGCCCCAGCATTTT.